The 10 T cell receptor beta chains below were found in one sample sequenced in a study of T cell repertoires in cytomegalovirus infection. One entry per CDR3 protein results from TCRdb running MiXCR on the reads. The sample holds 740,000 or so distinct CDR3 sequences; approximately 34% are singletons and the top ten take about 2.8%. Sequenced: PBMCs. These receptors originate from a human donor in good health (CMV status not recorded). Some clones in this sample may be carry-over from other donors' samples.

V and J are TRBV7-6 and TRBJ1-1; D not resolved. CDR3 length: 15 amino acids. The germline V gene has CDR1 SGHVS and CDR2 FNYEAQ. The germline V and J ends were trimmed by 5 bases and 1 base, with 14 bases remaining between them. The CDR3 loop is CASSPGILGNTEAFF. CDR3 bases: TGTGCCAGCAGCCCAGGAATATTAGGGAACACTGAAGCTTTCTTT.

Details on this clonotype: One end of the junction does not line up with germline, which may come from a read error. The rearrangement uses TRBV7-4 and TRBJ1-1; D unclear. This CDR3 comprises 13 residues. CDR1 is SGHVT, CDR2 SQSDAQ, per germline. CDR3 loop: CSSSLLVVTEAFF. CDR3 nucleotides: TGTTCCAGCAGCTTACTTGTTGTCACTGAAGCTTTCTTT.

CDR3 loop: CASSSSSGGVLNAGELFF. CDR3 DNA sequence: TGTGCCAGCAGCTCATCAAGTGGGGGGGTCCTAAACGCCGGGGAGCTGTTTTTT. The chain is built from TRBV7-9 and TRBJ2-2; 7 nucleotides align to TRBD2. The CDR3 is 18 residues long. V trimming: 4 bases; J trimming: 6 bases; junction bases outside the gene matches: 17. Germline CDR1 and CDR2: SEHNR and FQNEAQ (reference sequence).

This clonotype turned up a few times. The chain's CDR3 is CASSRDFSSRAFF. The CDR3 nucleotides read TGTGCCAGCAGCCGAGACTTCTCATCAAGGGCTTTCTTT. This chain links TRBV28 with TRBJ1-1; D remains unclear. The germline CDR1 and CDR2 sequences are MDHEN and SYDVKM. This CDR3 contains 13 residues. Trimming removed 6 bases at V and 11 bases at J, with 19 bases between. Together with reference TRBV28 and TRBJ1-1, the CDR3 gives the full variable domain: DVKVTQSSRYLVKRTGEKVFLECVQDMDHENMFWYRQDPGLGLRLIYFSYDVKMKEKGDIPEGYSVSREKKERFSLILESASTNQTSMYLCASSRDFSSRAFFGQGTRLTVV.

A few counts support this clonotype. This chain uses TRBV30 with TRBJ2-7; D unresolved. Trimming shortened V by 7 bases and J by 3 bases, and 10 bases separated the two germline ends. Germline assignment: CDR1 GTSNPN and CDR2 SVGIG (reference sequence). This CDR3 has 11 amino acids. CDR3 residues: CASDRDYEQYF. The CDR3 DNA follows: TGTGCCTCAGACCGAGACTACGAGCAGTACTTC.

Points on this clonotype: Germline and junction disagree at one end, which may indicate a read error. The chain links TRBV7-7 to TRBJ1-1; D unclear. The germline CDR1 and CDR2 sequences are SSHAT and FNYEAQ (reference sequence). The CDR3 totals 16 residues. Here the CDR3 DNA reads TGTGCTAGCAGCCGCAATGACCACAGAATGAACACTGAAGCTTTCTTT. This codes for CASSRNDHRMNTEAFF.

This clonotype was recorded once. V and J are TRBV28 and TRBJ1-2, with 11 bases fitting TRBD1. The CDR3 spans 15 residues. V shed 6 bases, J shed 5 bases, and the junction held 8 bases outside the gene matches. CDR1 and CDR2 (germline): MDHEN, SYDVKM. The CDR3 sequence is CASRLPGQGVYGYTF. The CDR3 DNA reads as TGTGCCAGCAGACTACCGGGACAGGGGGTTTATGGCTACACCTTC.

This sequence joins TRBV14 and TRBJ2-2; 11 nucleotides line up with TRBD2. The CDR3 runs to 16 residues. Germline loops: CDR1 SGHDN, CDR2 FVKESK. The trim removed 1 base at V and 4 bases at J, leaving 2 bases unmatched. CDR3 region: CASSQVAGGFTGELFF. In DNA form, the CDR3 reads TGTGCCAGCAGCCAAGTAGCGGGGGGGTTCACCGGGGAGCTGTTTTTT.

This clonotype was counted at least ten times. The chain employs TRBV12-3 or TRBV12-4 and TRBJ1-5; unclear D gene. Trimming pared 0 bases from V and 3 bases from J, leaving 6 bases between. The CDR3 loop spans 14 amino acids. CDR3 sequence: CASSLAVNNQPQHF. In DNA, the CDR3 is TGTGCCAGCAGTTTAGCGGTAAACAATCAGCCCCAGCATTTT.

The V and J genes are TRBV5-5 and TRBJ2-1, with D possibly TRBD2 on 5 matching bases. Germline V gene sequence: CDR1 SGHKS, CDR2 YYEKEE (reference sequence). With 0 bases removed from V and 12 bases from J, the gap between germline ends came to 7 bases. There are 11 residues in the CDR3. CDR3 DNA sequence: TGTGCCAGCAGCTTGGGACGGGGGCAGTTCTTC. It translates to CASSLGRGQFF.